The subject of this entry is one TCR beta chain. Its cognate antigen is unknown. The V and J ends lost 3 bases and 4 bases, in that order; junction bases with no gene match: 6. There are 14 residues in the CDR3. Germline V gene sequence: CDR1 SGHRS, CDR2 YFSETQ. The data stem from a study of cytotoxic CD8 clonotypes in ibrutinib-treated CLL. Study-wide findings and caveats: Sampling schedules were unmatched across sustained-remission and progressing patients.

The assay was immunoSEQ multiplex PCR, and TCRdb's table has in-frame clones only and misses some. Altogether 97,000 or so clones are present, approximately 80% being singletons, with the ten largest covering about 29%. V usage is TRBV5-1 and J usage is TRBJ1-2, with 7 bases matching TRBD1. The receptor was isolated from a human donor with chronic lymphocytic leukemia. This material consisted of PBMCs, taken after 12 months of ibrutinib treatment. This CDR3 is CASSWDSPSYGYTF. In nucleotides, the CDR3 is TGCGCCAGCAGCTGGGACAGCCCCTCCTATGGCTACACCTTC.